These T cell receptor beta chains were read from a single sample in a study of blood T cell repertoires in COVID-19. Sequencing was performed with immunoSEQ multiplex PCR; in TCRdb, only in-frame clones are kept and a portion is missing. The repertoire holds over 110,000 clones, about 87% seen once, with roughly 4% in the top ten. Sequenced: PBMCs or T cells enriched from blood (not recorded which). These receptors all stem from a man aged 50-59 years in a cohort exposed to, infected with or recovered from COVID-19 (not recorded which). Each CDR3 is given with its conserved first and last residue. A D gene is named only where the DNA matches it firmly. Some rows mark clone size as missing; the rest say once, few, many or name a class of expanded clone.

TRBD1 | TRBJ1-1 | TRBV5-1 | few | TGCGCCAGCAGCTTGGGGGACAGGGATGGCCCTGAAGCTTTCTTT | CASSLGDRDGPEAFF
TRBD2 | TRBJ2-5 | TRBV28 | few | TGTGCCAGCAGCCCAACCCGACTAGCAAAAGAGACCCAGTACTTC | CASSPTRLAKETQYF
TRBD1 | TRBJ2-7 | TRBV11-2 | - | TGTGCCAGCAGCTTAGGGACAGGGGCCTACGAGCAGTACTTC | CASSLGTGAYEQYF
- | TRBJ2-3 | TRBV18 | - | TGTGCCAGCTCACCACCCACTAGCTGGGGCCCAGATACGCAGTATTTT | CASSPPTSWGPDTQYF
TRBD1 | TRBJ1-4 | TRBV7-8 | - | TGTGCCAGCAGCTTAAGGGGACAGAGGCATGAAAAACTGTTTTTT | CASSLRGQRHEKLFF
TRBD1 | TRBJ2-7 | TRBV6-5 | - | TGTGCCAGCAGTTCTGGACAGGGCTACGAGCAGTACTTC | CASSSGQGYEQYF
TRBD2 | TRBJ2-7 | TRBV27 | - | TGTGCCAGCAGTTCGGGACTAGTAAGATACGAGCAGTACTTC | CASSSGLVRYEQYF
TRBD1 | TRBJ2-2 | TRBV5-4 | - | TGTGCCAGCACAGGGGGTGGGTCCCAAGGGGCCGGGGAGCTGTTTTTT | CASTGGGSQGAGELFF
TRBD2 | TRBJ2-7 | TRBV28 | - | TGTGCCAGCAGTTATCCTAGCGGGAGGAATGAGCAGTACTTC | CASSYPSGRNEQYF
- | TRBJ2-7 | TRBV14 | - | TGTGCCAGCAGCCAAACAGTTACCTACGAGCAGTACTTC | CASSQTVTYEQYF
TRBD1 | TRBJ1-2 | TRBV5-6 | - | TGTGCCAGCAGCTTGGTGCGGGGTTGGGACAGGATCAACTATGGCTACACCTTC | CASSLVRGWDRINYGYTF
TRBD1 | TRBJ2-1 | TRBV12-3/TRBV12-4 | - | TGTGCCAGCCAACAGGGGCTCGGCAATGAGCAGTTCTTC | CASQQGLGNEQFF
- | TRBJ1-6 | TRBV15 | few | TGTGCCACCAGCAGAGATCAGTTTACGGGATCACCCCTCCACTTT | CATSRDQFTGSPLHF
TRBD2 | TRBJ2-7 | TRBV7-9 | - | TGTGCCAGCAGCTTAAGACTAGCGTCGGACGAGCAGTACTTC | CASSLRLASDEQYF
- | TRBJ2-2 | TRBV18 | - | TGTGCCAGCTCACCCCAGCGGCGGGAGCTGTTTTTT | CASSPQRRELFF
TRBD1 | TRBJ1-1 | TRBV6-2/TRBV6-3 | once | TGTGCCAGCAGTTACGGGACAGCGAACACTGAAGCTTTCTTT | CASSYGTANTEAFF
- | TRBJ1-4 | TRBV5-1 | - | TGCGCCAGCAGCATCGGGAAGACTAATGAAAAACTGTTTTTT | CASSIGKTNEKLFF
TRBD1 | TRBJ2-6 | TRBV18 | - | TGTGCCAGCTCACCACCCGCAGGGGGCTACTCTGGGGCCAACGTCCTGACTTTC | CASSPPAGGYSGANVLTF
- | TRBJ1-1 | TRBV29-1 | - | TGCAGCGTTGAAGGTAGGCGGGAAGCTTTCTTT | CSVEGRREAFF
TRBD1 | TRBJ1-1 | TRBV18 | - | TGTGCCAGCTCACCGACAGGGGCGACTGAAGCTTTCTTT | CASSPTGATEAFF
TRBD1 | TRBJ2-7 | TRBV9 | - | TGTGCCAGCAGCGTTACAGGGGGATCCTACGAGCAGTACTTC | CASSVTGGSYEQYF
- | TRBJ1-3 | TRBV24-1 | - | TGTGCCACCAGTGGGTGGGGAGCGGACACCATATATTTT | CATSGWGADTIYF
TRBD2 | TRBJ2-7 | TRBV9 | - | TGTGCCAGCAGCTCACCGGGACTAAACTACGAGCAGTACTTC | CASSSPGLNYEQYF
TRBD1 | TRBJ1-5 | TRBV28 | many | TGTGCCGGCAGGGGGCGGTACGGCAATCAGCCCCAGCATTTT | CAGRGRYGNQPQHF
TRBD2 | TRBJ2-1 | TRBV20-1 | - | TGCAGTGCTAAGGTGGGAGGGGAGCAGTTCTTC | CSAKVGGEQFF
TRBD2 | TRBJ2-2 | TRBV28 | - | TGTGCCAGCGCCTCTCCGGGACTAGCGGGAGGGTCCGGGGAGCTGTTTTTT | CASASPGLAGGSGELFF
- | TRBJ2-7 | TRBV30 | - | TGTGCCTGGGGACAGCGTCTCTCCTACGAGCAGTACTTC | CAWGQRLSYEQYF
- | TRBJ1-6 | TRBV29-1 | - | TGCAGCGCCATGACAGAGATTAATTCACCCCTCCACTTT | CSAMTEINSPLHF
- | TRBJ2-2 | TRBV24-1 | - | TGTGCCTCCGAGGAGCCGAACACCGGGGAGCTGTTTTTT | CASEEPNTGELFF
- | TRBJ1-3 | TRBV9 | - | TGTGCCAGCGCCCGTCCGCTAGGAAACACCATATATTTT | CASARPLGNTIYF
TRBD1 | TRBJ1-1 | TRBV10-3 | - | TGTGCCATCAAGGAGGACAGGGGGCTGAACACTGAAGCTTTCTTT | CAIKEDRGLNTEAFF
TRBD1 | TRBJ1-5 | TRBV5-6 | - | TGTGCCAGCAGCCGACAGGGCCAGCCCCAGCATTTT | CASSRQGQPQHF
- | TRBJ1-1 | TRBV20-1 | few | TGCAGTGCACCCCGGAGGGAAGCTTTCTTT | CSAPRREAFF
- | TRBJ2-7 | TRBV24-1 | - | TGTGCCACCAGTGATGGGGCAGTCAGCCTCCAGTACTTC | CATSDGAVSLQYF
TRBD2 | TRBJ2-5 | TRBV11-3 | - | TGTGCCAGCAGCCGCTTCGGGGGGAGAGGGGAGACCCAGTACTTC | CASSRFGGRGETQYF
- | TRBJ1-4 | TRBV28 | - | TGTGCCAGCAGTTTAAGCAGGGCAAGTAATGAAAAACTGTTTTTT | CASSLSRASNEKLFF
- | TRBJ1-1 | TRBV12-3/TRBV12-4 | - | TGTGCCAGCAGACAGGGTTTCACTGAAGCTTTCTTT | CASRQGFTEAFF
TRBD1 | TRBJ2-2 | TRBV13 | - | TGTGCCAGCAGCTTGGCAGGGGGCAACACCGGGGAGCTGTTTTTT | CASSLAGGNTGELFF
- | TRBJ2-3 | TRBV2 | - | TGTGCCAGCAGGTGGCTAGTATCCGATACGCAGTATTTT | CASRWLVSDTQYF
- | TRBJ1-1 | TRBV4-3 | - | TGCGCCAGCAGCCAAGGCAGGGGGAACACTGAAGCTTTCTTT | CASSQGRGNTEAFF
TRBD1 | TRBJ2-1 | TRBV19 | - | TGTGCCAGTAGGGGACAGGGGGGAGATGAGCAGTTCTTC | CASRGQGGDEQFF
- | TRBJ2-7 | TRBV29-1 | - | TGCAGCGTCACTGGGGGCGGGAGAGGCTCCTACGAGCAGTACTTC | CSVTGGGRGSYEQYF
- | TRBJ2-1 | TRBV9 | - | TGTGCCAGCAGCGTAGTTATAGGGGTGGGTGAGCAGTTCTTC | CASSVVIGVGEQFF
- | TRBJ1-2 | TRBV29-1 | once | TGCAGCGTGTCAGGCGGAGGTGGCTACACCTTC | CSVSGGGGYTF
TRBD1 | TRBJ1-2 | TRBV4-1 | - | TGCGCCAGCAGCCAACCAGGGGGCATAAGCTACACCTTC | CASSQPGGISYTF
TRBD2 | TRBJ2-1 | TRBV15 | - | TGTGCCACCAGCGTCGGGACTAGCGGACTTAATGAGCAGTTCTTC | CATSVGTSGLNEQFF
TRBD2 | TRBJ2-2 | TRBV30 | - | TGTGCCTGGAGTTTGATGGCGGGAGTGAACACCGGGGAGCTGTTTTTT | CAWSLMAGVNTGELFF
TRBD1 | TRBJ1-1 | TRBV5-1 | - | TGCGCCAGCAGCTCGGGCCGGGACAGGGAAGAAGCTTTCTTT | CASSSGRDREEAFF
TRBD2 | TRBJ2-3 | TRBV7-6 | - | TGTGCCAGCAGCTCCGGGACTAGCGGGGTCACAGATACGCAGTATTTT | CASSSGTSGVTDTQYF
- | TRBJ1-2 | TRBV6-5 | few | TGTGCCAGCAGACGGACGGGAGACTACACCTTC | CASRRTGDYTF
TRBD1 | TRBJ1-2 | TRBV5-4 | few | TGTGCCAGCAGTTTTGGGGACAGCCCCTACAGTGGCTACACCTTC | CASSFGDSPYSGYTF
- | TRBJ2-1 | TRBV3-1/TRBV3-2 | - | TGTGCCAGCAGCCAAGATTCTGGAGGGTACAATGAGCAGTTCTTC | CASSQDSGGYNEQFF
- | TRBJ2-7 | TRBV7-8 | - | TGTGCCAGCAGCCCTTCCTACGAGCAGTACTTC | CASSPSYEQYF
TRBD1 | TRBJ1-1 | TRBV10-2 | - | TGCGCCAGCAGAGCCGACAGGGGGCTGAACACTGAAGCTTTCTTT | CASRADRGLNTEAFF
TRBD1 | TRBJ1-3 | TRBV9 | - | TGTGCCAGCAGCGCGCAGCTCGGGACAGGGACGAACTCTGGAAACACCATATATTTT | CASSAQLGTGTNSGNTIYF